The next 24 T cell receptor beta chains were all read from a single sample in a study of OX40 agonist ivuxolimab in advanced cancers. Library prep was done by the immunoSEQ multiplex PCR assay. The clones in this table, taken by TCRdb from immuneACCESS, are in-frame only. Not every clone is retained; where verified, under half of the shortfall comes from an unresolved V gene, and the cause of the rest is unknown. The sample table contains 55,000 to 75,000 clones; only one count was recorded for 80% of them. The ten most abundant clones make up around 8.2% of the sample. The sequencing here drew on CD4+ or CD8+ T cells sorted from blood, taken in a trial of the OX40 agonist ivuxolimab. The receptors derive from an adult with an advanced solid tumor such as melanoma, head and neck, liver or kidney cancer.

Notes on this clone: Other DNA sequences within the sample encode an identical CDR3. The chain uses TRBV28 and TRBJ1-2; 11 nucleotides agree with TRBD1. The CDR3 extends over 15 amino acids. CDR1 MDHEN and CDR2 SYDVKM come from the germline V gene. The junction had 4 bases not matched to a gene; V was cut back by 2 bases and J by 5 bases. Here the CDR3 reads CASSLLGTGGYGYTF. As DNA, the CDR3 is TGTGCCAGCAGTTTACTGGGGACAGGGGGTTATGGCTACACCTTC.

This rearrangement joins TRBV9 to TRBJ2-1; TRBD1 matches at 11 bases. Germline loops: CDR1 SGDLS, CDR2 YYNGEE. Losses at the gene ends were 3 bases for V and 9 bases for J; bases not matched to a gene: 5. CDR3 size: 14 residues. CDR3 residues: CASSAGQGVSEQFF. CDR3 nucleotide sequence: TGTGCCAGCAGCGCGGGACAGGGGGTGAGTGAGCAGTTCTTC. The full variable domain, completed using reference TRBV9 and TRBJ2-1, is DSGVTQTPKHLITATGQRVTLRCSPRSGDLSVYWYQQSLDQGLQFLIQYYNGEERAKGNILERFSAQQFPDLHSELNLSSLELGDSALYFCASSAGQGVSEQFFGPGTRLTVL.

CDR3 DNA sequence: TGTGCCAGTAGTTCCCCCCCGGGAAGAAGCTCCTACGAGCAGTACTTC. Protein product: CASSSPPGRSSYEQYF. V and J are TRBV19 and TRBJ2-7; maybe TRBD2 (5 bases). V was pared by 5 bases and J by 0 bases, with 17 bases between. The CDR3 consists of 16 residues. Germline lookup yields CDR1 LNHDA and CDR2 SQIVND (reference sequence).

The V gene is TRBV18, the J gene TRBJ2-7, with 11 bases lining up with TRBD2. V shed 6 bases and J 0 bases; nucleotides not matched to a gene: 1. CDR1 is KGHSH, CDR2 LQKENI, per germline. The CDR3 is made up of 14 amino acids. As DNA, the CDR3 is TGTGCCAGCTCCACTAGCGGGAGCTCCTACGAGCAGTACTTC. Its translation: CASSTSGSSYEQYF.

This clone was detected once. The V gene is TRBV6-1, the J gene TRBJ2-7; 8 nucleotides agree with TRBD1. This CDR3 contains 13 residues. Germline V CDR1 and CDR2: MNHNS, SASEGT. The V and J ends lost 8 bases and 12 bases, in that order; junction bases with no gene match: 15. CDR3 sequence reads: CASRGQGLEFRYV. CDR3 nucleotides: TGTGCCAGCCGCGGACAGGGTTTGGAATTTCGGTACGTC.

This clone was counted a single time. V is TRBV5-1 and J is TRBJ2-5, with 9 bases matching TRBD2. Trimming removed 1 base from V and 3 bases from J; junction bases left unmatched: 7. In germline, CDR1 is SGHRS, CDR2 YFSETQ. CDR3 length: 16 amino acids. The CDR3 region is CASSLRGSSGEETQYF. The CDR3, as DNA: TGCGCCAGCAGCTTGCGGGGCTCTAGCGGGGAAGAGACCCAGTACTTC.

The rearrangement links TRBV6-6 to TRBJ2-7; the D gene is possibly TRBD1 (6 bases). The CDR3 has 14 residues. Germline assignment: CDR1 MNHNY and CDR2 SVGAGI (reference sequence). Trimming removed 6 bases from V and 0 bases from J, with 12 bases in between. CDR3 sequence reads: CASSQGQSSYEQYF. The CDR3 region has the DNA TGTGCCAGCAGCCAAGGACAGAGCTCCTACGAGCAGTACTTC.

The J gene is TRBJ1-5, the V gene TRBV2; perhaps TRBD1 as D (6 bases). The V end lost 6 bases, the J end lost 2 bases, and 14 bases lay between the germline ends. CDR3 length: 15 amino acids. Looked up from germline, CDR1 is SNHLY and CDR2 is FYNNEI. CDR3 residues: CASRSGDTGNQPQHF. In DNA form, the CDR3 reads TGTGCCAGCAGATCAGGGGATACTGGCAATCAGCCCCAGCATTTT.

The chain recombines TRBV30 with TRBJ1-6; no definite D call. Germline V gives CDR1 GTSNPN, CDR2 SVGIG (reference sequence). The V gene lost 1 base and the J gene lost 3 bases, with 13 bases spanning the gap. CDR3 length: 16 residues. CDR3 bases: TGTGCCTGGAGTGCCTCGGGAAGTTTCTATAATTCACCCCTCCACTTT. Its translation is CAWSASGSFYNSPLHF.

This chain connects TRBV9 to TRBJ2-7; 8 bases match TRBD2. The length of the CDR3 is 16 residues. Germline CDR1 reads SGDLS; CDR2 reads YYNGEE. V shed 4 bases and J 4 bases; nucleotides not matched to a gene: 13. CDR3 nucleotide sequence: TGTGCCAGCAGCCCCCGGGGGACTAGTCGCTGGTACGAGCAGTACTTC. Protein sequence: CASSPRGTSRWYEQYF.

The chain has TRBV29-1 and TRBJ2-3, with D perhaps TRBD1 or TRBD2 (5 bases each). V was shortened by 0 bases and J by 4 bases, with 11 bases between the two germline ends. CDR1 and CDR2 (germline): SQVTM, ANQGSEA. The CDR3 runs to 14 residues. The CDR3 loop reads CSVEDPRGADTQYF. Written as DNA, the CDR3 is TGCAGCGTTGAAGATCCGAGGGGCGCAGATACGCAGTATTTT.

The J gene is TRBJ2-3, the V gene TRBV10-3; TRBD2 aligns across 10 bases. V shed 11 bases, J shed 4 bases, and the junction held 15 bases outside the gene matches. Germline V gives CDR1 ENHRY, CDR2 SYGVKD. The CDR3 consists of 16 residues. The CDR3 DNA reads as TGTGCCTCACGAGCGGGAGGGCTCTCTTCGGCAGATACGCAGTATTTT. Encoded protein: CASRAGGLSSADTQYF.

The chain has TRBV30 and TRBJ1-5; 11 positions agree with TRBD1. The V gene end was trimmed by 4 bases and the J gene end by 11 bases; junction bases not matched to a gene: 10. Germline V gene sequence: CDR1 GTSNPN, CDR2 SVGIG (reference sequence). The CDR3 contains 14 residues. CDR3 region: CAWNGQGASSAQHF. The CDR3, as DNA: TGTGCCTGGAATGGACAGGGGGCCTCGTCGGCCCAGCATTTT.

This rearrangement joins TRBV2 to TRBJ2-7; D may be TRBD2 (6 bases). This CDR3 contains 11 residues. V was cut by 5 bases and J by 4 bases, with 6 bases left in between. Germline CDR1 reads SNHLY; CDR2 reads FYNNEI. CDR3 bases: TGTGCCAGCAGTCGGGGGTACGAGCAGTACGTC. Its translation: CASSRGYEQYV.

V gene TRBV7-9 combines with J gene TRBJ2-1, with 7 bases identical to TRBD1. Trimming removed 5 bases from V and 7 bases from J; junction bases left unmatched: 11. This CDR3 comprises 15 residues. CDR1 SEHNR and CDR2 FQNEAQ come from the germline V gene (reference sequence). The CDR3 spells CASSVDRERTNEQFF. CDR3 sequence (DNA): TGTGCCAGCAGCGTCGACAGGGAAAGGACGAATGAGCAGTTCTTC.

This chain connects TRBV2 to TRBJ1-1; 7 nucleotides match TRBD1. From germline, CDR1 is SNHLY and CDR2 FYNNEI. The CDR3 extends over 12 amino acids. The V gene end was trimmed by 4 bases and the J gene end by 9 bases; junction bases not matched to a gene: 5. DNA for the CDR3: TGTGCCAGCAGTGGGGACAGCGGGCAAGCTTTCTTT. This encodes CASSGDSGQAFF.

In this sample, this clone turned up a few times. The CDR3 nucleotides are TGTGCCATCACTAAAGGGACAGGGAATCATGGCTACACCTTC. Its protein is CAITKGTGNHGYTF. The rearrangement joins TRBV10-3 to TRBJ1-2; 9 nucleotides match TRBD1. V lost 7 bases and J lost 6; bases outside the gene matches: 9. This CDR3 is 14 amino acids long. Germline-derived CDR1 and CDR2 are ENHRY and SYGVKD.

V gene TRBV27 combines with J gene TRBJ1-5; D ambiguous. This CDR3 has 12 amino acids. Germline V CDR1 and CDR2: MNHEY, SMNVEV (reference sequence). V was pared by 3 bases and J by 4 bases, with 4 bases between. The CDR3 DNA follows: TGTGCCAGCAGTTTCCCAAATCAGCCCCAGCATTTT. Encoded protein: CASSFPNQPQHF.

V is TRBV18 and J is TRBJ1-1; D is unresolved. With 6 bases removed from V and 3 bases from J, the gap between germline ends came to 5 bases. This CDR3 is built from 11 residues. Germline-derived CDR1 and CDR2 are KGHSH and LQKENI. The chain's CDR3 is CASSLDTEAFF. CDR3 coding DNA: TGTGCCAGCTCCCTAGACACTGAAGCTTTCTTT.

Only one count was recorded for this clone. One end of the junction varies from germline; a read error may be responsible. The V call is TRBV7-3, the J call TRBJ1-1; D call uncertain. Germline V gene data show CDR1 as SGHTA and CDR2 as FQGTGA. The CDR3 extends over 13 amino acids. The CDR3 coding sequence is TGTGCCAGCAGCCTAACAATTGTAACTGAAGCTTTCTTT. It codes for CASSLTIVTEAFF. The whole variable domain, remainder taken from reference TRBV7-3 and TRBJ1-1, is GAGVSQTPSNKVTEKGKYVELRCDPISGHTALYWYRQSLGQGPEFLIYFQGTGAADDSGLPNDRFFAVRPEGSVSTLKIQRTERGDSAVYLCASSLTIVTEAFFGQGTRLTVV.

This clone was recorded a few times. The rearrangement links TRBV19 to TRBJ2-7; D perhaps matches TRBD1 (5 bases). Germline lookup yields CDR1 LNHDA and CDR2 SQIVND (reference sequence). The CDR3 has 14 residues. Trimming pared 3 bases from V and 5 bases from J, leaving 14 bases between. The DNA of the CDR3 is TGTGCCAGTAGTATGGCTCAGGGTAGCCACGAGCAGTACTTC. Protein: CASSMAQGSHEQYF.

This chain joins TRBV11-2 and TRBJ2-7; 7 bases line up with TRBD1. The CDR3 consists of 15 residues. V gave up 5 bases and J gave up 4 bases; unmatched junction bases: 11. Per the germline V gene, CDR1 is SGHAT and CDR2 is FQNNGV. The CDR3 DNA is TGTGCCAGCAGCCCCGGGACAGCGGATCGTTACGAGCAGTACTTC. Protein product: CASSPGTADRYEQYF.

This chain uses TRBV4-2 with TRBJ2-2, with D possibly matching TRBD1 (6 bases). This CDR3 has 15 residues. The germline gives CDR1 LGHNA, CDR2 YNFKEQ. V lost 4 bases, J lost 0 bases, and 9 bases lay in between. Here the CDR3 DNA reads TGTGCCAGCAGCCTACAGGGTTCGAACACCGGGGAGCTGTTTTTT. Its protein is CASSLQGSNTGELFF.

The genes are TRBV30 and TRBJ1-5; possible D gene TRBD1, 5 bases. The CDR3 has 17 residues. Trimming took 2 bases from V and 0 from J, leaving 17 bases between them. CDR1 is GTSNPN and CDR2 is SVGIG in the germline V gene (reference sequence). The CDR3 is CAWSRGRSSYSNQPQHF. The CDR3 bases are TGTGCCTGGAGTAGGGGACGCTCCTCGTATAGCAATCAGCCCCAGCATTTT.